These T cell receptor beta chains were read from a single sample in a study of response to subunit inactivated influenza vaccine. TCRdb reprocessed the RT-PCR reads with MiXCR, giving one entry per CDR3 protein. The sample yields about 530,000 distinct CDR3 sequences, about 12% seen once. Sequencing was performed on PBMCs from blood, taken on the day of vaccination. These receptors all come from a man aged 45 to 65 who received an inactivated influenza vaccine. Each CDR3 is given without its conserved first and last residue. Fields, in order: J gene, V gene, CDR3 protein.

TRBJ2-2 TRBV9 ASSVRGGNTGELF
TRBJ2-7 TRBV11-2 ASSLDLGSGNYEQY
TRBJ2-7 TRBV12-3/TRBV12-4 ASSFVSGRNPAYEQY
TRBJ2-3 TRBV4-1 ASSTLGTSATSTDTQY
TRBJ2-1 TRBV14 ASSQGGEGQF
TRBJ2-3 TRBV4-1 ASSQEGGAGDTQY
TRBJ2-1 TRBV6-2/TRBV6-3 ASSSGGLADNSYNEQF
TRBJ2-3 TRBV5-1 ASRLAQFTDTQY
TRBJ2-1 TRBV6-2/TRBV6-3 ASLGLAGYNEQF
TRBJ1-1 TRBV5-1 ASSWGADVDTEAF
TRBJ2-4 TRBV2 ASSDGGADAKNIQY
TRBJ2-3 TRBV5-4 ASSWDRGADTQY
TRBJ1-4 TRBV7-9 ASMQVPWANEKLF
TRBJ2-7 TRBV3-1 ASSQGTRAEQY
TRBJ1-1 TRBV29-1 SVEEGQGPNWMNTEAF
TRBJ2-1 TRBV13 ASSRLGLAAIGNEQF
TRBJ2-6 TRBV6-1 ASSEQGAGSGANVLT
TRBJ2-7 TRBV28 ASTEDGLPHEQY
TRBJ2-2 TRBV20-1 SARVGGSTTGELF
TRBJ2-2 TRBV6-5 ASSYRDDTGELF
TRBJ2-7 TRBV9 ASSVDQGYYEQY